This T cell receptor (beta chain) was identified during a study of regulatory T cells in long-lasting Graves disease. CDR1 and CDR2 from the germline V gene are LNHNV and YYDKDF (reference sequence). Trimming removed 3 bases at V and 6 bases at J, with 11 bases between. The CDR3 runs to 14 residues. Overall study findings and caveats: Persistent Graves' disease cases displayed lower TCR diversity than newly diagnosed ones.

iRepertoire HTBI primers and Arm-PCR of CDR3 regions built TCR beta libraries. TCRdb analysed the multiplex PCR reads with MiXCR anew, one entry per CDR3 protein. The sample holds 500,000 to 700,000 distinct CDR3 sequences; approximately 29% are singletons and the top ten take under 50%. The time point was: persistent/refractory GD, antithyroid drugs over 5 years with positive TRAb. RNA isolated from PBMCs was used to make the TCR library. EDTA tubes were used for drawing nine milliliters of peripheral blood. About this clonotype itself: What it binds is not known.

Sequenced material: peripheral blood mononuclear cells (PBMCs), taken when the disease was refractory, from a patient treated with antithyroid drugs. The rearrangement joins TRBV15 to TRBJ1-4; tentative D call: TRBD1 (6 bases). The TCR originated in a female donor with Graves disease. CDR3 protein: CATSSRGLDEKLFF. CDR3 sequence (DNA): TGTGCCACCAGCAGCAGGGGTCTTGATGAAAAACTGTTTTTT.